This TCR beta chain was documented in a study of shared T cell receptors in the human thymus (dated by TCRdb to the early 2020s). At the level of the whole study: The study investigated the way shared, self-reactive T-cell receptor alpha chains are produced in the human thymus.

The method was the immunoSEQ multiplex PCR assay. Not all clones reach the TCRdb copy of this immuneACCESS table, which keeps in-frame sequences only. Checked studies attribute under half of the gap to unresolved V genes and leave the rest unexplained. In all, the sample holds under 700,000 clones, and approximately 80% of those were seen once. More than 0.01% of the sample comes from the top ten. The sample holds a few counts of this clone. Its antigen is still unknown. The record has no base qualities; no much larger clone is one base away. These data were likewise used in another study, on human thymus T cells. Drawing on the second study: The donors were immunologically healthy infants in Finland who had open corrective cardiac surgery for congenital heart defects. Thymus tissue was collected as surgical resects that were removed during corrective cardiac surgery. V and J gene segment usage appeared biased in both thymic and peripheral blood repertoires. According to the related research, thymic TCR repertoires were highly overlapping among unrelated individuals. The study used 7 or 8 infant thymus samples plus four related peripheral blood samples to characterize TCR alpha and beta repertoires. Donor ages ranging from roughly 6 to 244 days were recorded, and over 5 male and two female infants were included in the cohort. After being mechanically released from the tissue, thymocytes were kept at -70 degrees C in pellets of roughly 9.5-32 million cells. Genomic DNA was extracted from frozen cell pellets with a QIAsymphony instrument. The immunoSEQ multiplex PCR assay was used to amplify the TCRB and TCRAD loci from a standardized amount of quality-controlled genomic DNA. The amplicons spanned the V(D)J region and were long enough to cover the CDR3 and allow V and J genes to be identified. Amplicon sequencing was performed on an Illumina platform through the commercial immunoSEQ service. Primer bias and sequencing errors were corrected using previously described methods, and TCRAD and TCRB definitions followed the IMGT database. The repertoires were analysed using immunoSEQ Analyzer 3.0 and VDJTools for basic statistics, V/J segment usage, diversity estimates, rarefaction and pairwise overlap. Chao1, ChaoE, Efron-Thisted, Shannon and inverse Simpson indices were used to estimate diversity, which was also estimated on datasets down-sampled to the smallest sample. Repertoire overlap used strict matching of CDR3 nucleotide sequence, V gene and J gene, with Jaccard-based multidimensional scaling clustering. On average, thymus samples gave roughly 800,000 unique TCRB clonotypes, whereas blood samples gave roughly 84,000.

Sequencing input: thymocytes. The receptor's source is a boy less than two years old with a congenital heart defect. Donor details come from another sample of the same person, matched by shared clones.

This receptor has the CDR3 CASSQQLDRGKNIQYF. At the DNA level, the sequence is TGCGCCAGCAGCCAACAGTTGGACAGGGGTAAAAACATTCAGTACTTC. The V gene is TRBV4-1 and the J gene is TRBJ2-4; the junction holds 9 bases that match TRBD1. The CDR3 covers 16 residues, taking in both the cysteine and the phenylalanine. This entry keeps only the CDR3 DNA: 48 bases, framed from base 1. V ends up 2 bases short and J 4 bases short, with an unmatched junction base count of 6. From the germline V gene, CDR1 is MGHRA and CDR2 is YSYEKL.